Following are 18 T cell receptor beta chains from one sample sequenced in a study of T cells in Graves' hyperthyroidism and ophthalmopathy (dated by TCRdb to between 2019 and 2020). Libraries were made using multiplex PCR. Sequencing relied on an Illumina HiSeq 2000. The TCR beta CDR3 regions were amplified from RNA transcripts. A first-round RT-PCR of the TCR CDR3 used the HTBI primer set with the Qiagen OneStep RT-PCR kit. The public reads were reprocessed in TCRdb via fastp at Q25 and MiXCR, keeping in-frame beta chains. CDR3 protein duplicates are merged, each entry listing the most common genes and DNA. The sample yields 350,000 to 450,000 distinct CDR3 sequences; over 13% were counted once. 25% to 30% of the sample is taken by the ten largest. The sequencing sample was made of blood. These receptors originate from a man aged 45-65 years with Graves' ophthalmopathy.

This clonotype appeared a few times. The J gene is TRBJ2-1, the V gene TRBV20-1; D might be TRBD2 (5 bases). This CDR3 spans 14 amino acids. Trimming removed 1 base at V and 3 bases at J, with 10 bases between. Germline CDR1 DFQATT, CDR2 SNEGSKA (reference sequence). CDR3 coding DNA: TGCAGTGCTAGAGCGCCGGCGGGCTACAATGAGCAGTTCTTC. Translating it yields CSARAPAGYNEQFF.

This clonotype was counted only a few times. The genes are TRBV12-3 or TRBV12-4 and TRBJ2-2; D possibly corresponds to TRBD2 (5 bases). Trimming pared 5 bases from V and 6 bases from J, leaving 19 bases between. The CDR3 has 16 residues. The CDR3 sequence is CASSPRVGEPAGELFF. For the CDR3, the DNA is TGTGCCAGCAGTCCTAGGGTCGGGGAGCCAGCCGGGGAGCTGTTTTTT.

The genes are TRBV30 and TRBJ2-7; the D gene is possibly TRBD2 (6 bases). This CDR3 has 12 residues. Trimming left V 0 bases short and J 3 bases short, with 6 bases between. Germline lookup yields CDR1 GTSNPN and CDR2 SVGIG (reference sequence). The CDR3 sequence: CAWSVGLYEQYF. The DNA for the CDR3 is TGTGCCTGGAGTGTGGGACTCTACGAGCAGTACTTC.

This clonotype has a handful of counts. This chain links TRBV6-1 with TRBJ2-3; 12 bases line up with TRBD2. V shed 4 bases and J 3 bases; nucleotides not matched to a gene: 8. The CDR3 extends over 17 amino acids. Germline CDR1 reads MNHNS; CDR2 reads SASEGT. DNA for the CDR3: TGTGCCAGCAGTGCCTCTAGCGGGAGGGTCGGGACAGATACGCAGTATTTT. This gives the protein CASSASSGRVGTDTQYF.

The rearrangement links TRBV3-1 to TRBJ2-5; 8 nucleotides align to TRBD2. The germline CDR1 and CDR2 sequences are LGHDT and YNNKEL (reference sequence). J gave up 3 bases and V 3 bases, and 9 bases lay outside the gene matches. The CDR3 sequence is 16 residues long. CDR3 nucleotide sequence: TGTGCCAGCAGCCATGAAGTAACTAGCGGAGAAGAGACCCAGTACTTC. It specifies CASSHEVTSGEETQYF.

This chain joins TRBV2 and TRBJ2-7, with D possibly matching TRBD1 (6 bases). Trimming removed 6 bases from V and 1 base from J, with 13 bases in between. The germline V gene has CDR1 SNHLY and CDR2 FYNNEI. This CDR3 is built from 14 residues. The CDR3 region has the DNA TGTGCCAGCAGCACAAGACAGGTATCCTACGAGCAGTACTTC. This codes for CASSTRQVSYEQYF.

At least ten counts were recorded for this clonotype. This chain joins TRBV29-1 and TRBJ1-2, with 10 bases identical to TRBD1. The CDR3 length is 14 residues. J gave up 2 bases and V 4 bases, and 4 bases lay outside the gene matches. Per the germline V gene, CDR1 is SQVTM and CDR2 is ANQGSEA. The CDR3 region has the DNA TGCAGCGTTGCCGACAGGGGGCCCAACTATGGCTACACCTTC. As protein: CSVADRGPNYGYTF.

The sample holds many counts of this clonotype. This chain uses TRBV18 with TRBJ2-7, with 10 nucleotides matching TRBD1. Germline-derived CDR1 and CDR2 are KGHSH and LQKENI. Unmatched junction bases numbered 6, after V lost 3 bases and J lost 7 bases. The CDR3 has 14 amino acids. CDR3 bases: TGTGCCAGCTCACCGGGACAGGGGATTAATGAGCAGTACTTC. The encoded protein is CASSPGQGINEQYF.

Ten or more counts support this clonotype. V is TRBV20-1 and J is TRBJ2-3; D is ambiguous. Germline CDR1 reads DFQATT; CDR2 reads SNEGSKA (reference sequence). This CDR3 is built from 11 residues. Trimming took off 0 bases at V and 8 bases at J, with 6 bases between the two ends. The CDR3: CSARDSITQYF. DNA for the CDR3: TGCAGTGCTAGAGATTCGATTACGCAGTATTTT.

A note on this clonotype: The conserved phenylalanine or tryptophan is not found at the CDR3 terminus, so this likely reflects a read error. This chain uses TRBV9 with TRBJ1-2; D unclear. Trimming took off 5 bases at V and 5 bases at J, with 7 bases between the two ends. CDR1 is SGDLS and CDR2 is YYNGEE in the germline V gene. This CDR3 spans 11 amino acids. The CDR3 bases are TGTGCCAGCAGTATAGGATATGGCTACACCGTC. It yields the protein CASSIGYGYTV.

The chain has TRBV11-2 and TRBJ2-7; tentatively, D is TRBD2 (5 bases). V lost 5 bases and J lost 2, with 16 bases in between. There are 15 residues in the CDR3. CDR1 and CDR2 (germline): SGHAT, FQNNGV. The CDR3 loop is CASSPDGVAAYEQYF. The CDR3 nucleotides are TGTGCCAGCAGCCCCGACGGGGTGGCCGCCTACGAGCAGTACTTC.

This clonotype has just a few counts. The genes are TRBV30 and TRBJ2-2, with TRBD1 matching over 7 bases. This CDR3 region has 15 residues. The V and J ends lost 2 bases and 0 bases, in that order; junction bases with no gene match: 3. CDR1 and CDR2 (germline): GTSNPN, SVGIG (reference sequence). CDR3 in amino acids: CAWSTQGANTGELFF. The CDR3 DNA reads TGTGCCTGGAGTACTCAGGGGGCGAACACCGGGGAGCTGTTTTTT.

This clonotype was counted ten times or more. V gene TRBV29-1 combines with J gene TRBJ1-2; 8 bases are shared with TRBD1. The CDR3 runs 11 residues. CDR1 and CDR2 (germline): SQVTM, ANQGSEA. V gave up 2 bases and J gave up 8 bases; unmatched junction bases: 1. CDR3 residues: CSVESGGGYTF. CDR3 nucleotide sequence: TGCAGCGTTGAATCAGGGGGCGGCTACACCTTC.

This clonotype was observed at least ten times. The junction shows a germline mismatch at one end, possibly a read error. V and J are TRBV11-2 and TRBJ2-1, with D possibly TRBD1 on 5 matching bases. This CDR3 contains 15 residues. The germline gives CDR1 SGHAT, CDR2 FQNNGV. CDR3 region: CASSSESWGYDEQFF. The CDR3 bases are TGTGCCAGCAGCTCCGAGAGTTGGGGCTACGATGAGCAGTTCTTC.

As regards this clonotype: A much larger clonotype is one base distant, so this may be a read error. The chain recombines TRBV20-1 with TRBJ2-3, with unresolved D. This CDR3 is built from 15 residues. Per the germline V gene, CDR1 is DFQATT and CDR2 is SNEGSKA (reference sequence). V was cut by 1 base and J by 2 bases, with 13 bases left in between. CDR3 bases: TGCAGTGCTAGAGGGGGTGGCGGATACACAGATACGCAGTATTTT. Translating it yields CSARGGGGYTDTQYF.

In its sample, this clonotype was seen many times. The genes are TRBV15 and TRBJ1-2; possible D gene TRBD1, 5 bases. Trimming stripped 0 bases from V and 4 bases from J, with 18 bases between. Germline V gene data show CDR1 as LNHNV and CDR2 as YYDKDF (reference sequence). The CDR3 has 17 residues. The CDR3 nucleotides are TGTGCCACCAGCAGAGATCGGGACGGTGGCGTTTTCTATGGCTACACCTTC. Translating gives CATSRDRDGGVFYGYTF.

This clonotype was found many times. The J gene is TRBJ1-5, the V gene TRBV28; TRBD1 matches at 7 bases. CDR1 and CDR2 from the germline V gene are MDHEN and SYDVKM. Losses at the gene ends were 5 bases for V and 6 bases for J; bases not matched to a gene: 7. The CDR3 has 14 amino acids. CDR3 protein: CASSPRQGSQPQHF. As DNA, the CDR3 is TGTGCCAGCAGTCCGCGACAGGGAAGTCAGCCCCAGCATTTT.

The count of this clonotype is one. J is TRBJ2-7 and V is TRBV29-1, with D perhaps matching TRBD1 or TRBD2 (5 bases each). The CDR3 consists of 11 residues. Trimming took off 4 bases at V and 5 bases at J, with 9 bases between the two ends. CDR1 and CDR2 from the germline V gene are SQVTM and ANQGSEA. This CDR3 reads CSVAVGHEQYF. In DNA, the CDR3 is TGCAGCGTTGCCGTGGGACACGAGCAGTACTTC.